This T cell receptor beta chain emerged from a study of PD-L1 blockade in urothelial cancer. This CDR3 is built from 20 residues. Trimming pared 8 bases from V and 0 bases from J, leaving 29 bases between. Per germline, CDR1 SNHLY and CDR2 FYNNEI. Clones were read by immunoSEQ multiplex PCR, and TCRdb kept only the in-frame ones, dropping some. The sample lists just over 20,000 clones, approximately 86% occurring once. The gene calls are TRBV2 and TRBJ1-5; no clear D. The source was PBMCs, collected around atezolizumab (anti-PD-L1) treatment. The origin of this receptor is a man aged 45 to 65 with urothelial cancer. CDR3 in amino acids: CASGNQFTLNGDYSNQPQHF. CDR3 nucleotide sequence: TGTGCCAGCGGTAATCAATTCACCCTAAATGGAGACTATAGCAATCAGCCCCAGCATTTT.